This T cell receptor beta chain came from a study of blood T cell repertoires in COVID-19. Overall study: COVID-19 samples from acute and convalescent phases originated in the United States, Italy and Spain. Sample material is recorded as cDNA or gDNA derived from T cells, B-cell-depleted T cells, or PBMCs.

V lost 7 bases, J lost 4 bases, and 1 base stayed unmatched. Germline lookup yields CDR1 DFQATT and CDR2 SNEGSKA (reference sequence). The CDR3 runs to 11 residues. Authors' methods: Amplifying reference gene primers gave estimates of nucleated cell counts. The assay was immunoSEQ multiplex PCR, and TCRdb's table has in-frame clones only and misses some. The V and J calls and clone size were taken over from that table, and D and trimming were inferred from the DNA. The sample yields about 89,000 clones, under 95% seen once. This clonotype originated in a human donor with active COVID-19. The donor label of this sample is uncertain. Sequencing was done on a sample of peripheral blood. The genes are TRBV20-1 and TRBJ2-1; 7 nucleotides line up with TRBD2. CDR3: CSVRGYNEQFF. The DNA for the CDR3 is TGCAGTGTGCGGGGGTACAATGAGCAGTTCTTC.